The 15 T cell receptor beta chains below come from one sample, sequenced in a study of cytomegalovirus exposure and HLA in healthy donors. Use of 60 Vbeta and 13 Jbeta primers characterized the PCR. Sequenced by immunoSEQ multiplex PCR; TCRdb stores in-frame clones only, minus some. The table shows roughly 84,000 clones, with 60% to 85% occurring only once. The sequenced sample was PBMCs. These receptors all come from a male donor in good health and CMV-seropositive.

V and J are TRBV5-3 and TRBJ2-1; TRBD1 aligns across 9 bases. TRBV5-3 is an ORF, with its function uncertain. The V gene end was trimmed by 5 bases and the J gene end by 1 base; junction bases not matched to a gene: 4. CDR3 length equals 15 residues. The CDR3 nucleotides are TGTGCCAGAAGAGAGGGACAGGGATCCTACAATGAGCAGTTCTTC. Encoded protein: CARREGQGSYNEQFF.

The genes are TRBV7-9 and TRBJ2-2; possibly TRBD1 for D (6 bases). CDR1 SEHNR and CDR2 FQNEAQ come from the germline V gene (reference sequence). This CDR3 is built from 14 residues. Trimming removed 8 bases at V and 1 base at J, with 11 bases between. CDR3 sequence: CASEETGNTGELFF. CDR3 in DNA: TGTGCCAGCGAAGAGACAGGGAACACCGGGGAGCTGTTTTTT.

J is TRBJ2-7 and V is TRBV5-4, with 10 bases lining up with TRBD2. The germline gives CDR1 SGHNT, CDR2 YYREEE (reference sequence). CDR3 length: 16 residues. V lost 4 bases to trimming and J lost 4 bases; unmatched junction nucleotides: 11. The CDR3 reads CASSLYGASGGYEQYF. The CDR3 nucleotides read TGTGCCAGCAGCCTTTACGGGGCTAGCGGGGGATACGAGCAGTACTTC. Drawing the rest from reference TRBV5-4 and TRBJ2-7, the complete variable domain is ETGVTQSPTHLIKTRGQQVTLRCSSQSGHNTVSWYQQALGQGPQFIFQYYREEENGRGNFPPRFSGLQFPNYSSELNVNALELDDSALYLCASSLYGASGGYEQYFGPGTRLTVT.

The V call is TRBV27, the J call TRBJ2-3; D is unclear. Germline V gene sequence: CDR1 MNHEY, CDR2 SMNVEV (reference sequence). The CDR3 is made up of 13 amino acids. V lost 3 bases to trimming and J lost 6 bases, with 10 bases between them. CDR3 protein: CASSFSLGDTQYF. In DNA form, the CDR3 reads TGTGCCAGCAGTTTTTCTCTCGGGGATACGCAGTATTTT.

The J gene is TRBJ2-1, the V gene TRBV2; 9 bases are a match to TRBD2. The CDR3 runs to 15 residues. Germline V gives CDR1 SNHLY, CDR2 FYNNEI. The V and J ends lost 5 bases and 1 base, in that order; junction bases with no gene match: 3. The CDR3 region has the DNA TGTGCCAGCAGTCGACTAGCGGAGTCCTACAATGAGCAGTTCTTC. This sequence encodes CASSRLAESYNEQFF.

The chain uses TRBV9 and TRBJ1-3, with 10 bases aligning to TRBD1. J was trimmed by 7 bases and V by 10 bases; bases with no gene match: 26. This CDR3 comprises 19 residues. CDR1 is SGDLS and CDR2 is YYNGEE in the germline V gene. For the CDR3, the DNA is TGTGCCGGCTCAAGACCGGGACAGGGGTCGCCAGGGTCCTGGAACACCATATATTTT. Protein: CAGSRPGQGSPGSWNTIYF.

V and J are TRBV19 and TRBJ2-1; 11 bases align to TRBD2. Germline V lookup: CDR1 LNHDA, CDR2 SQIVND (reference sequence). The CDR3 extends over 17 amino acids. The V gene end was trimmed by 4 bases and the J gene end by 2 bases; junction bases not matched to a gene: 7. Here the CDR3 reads CASSRGIAGGAYNEQFF. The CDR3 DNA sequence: TGTGCCAGTAGTAGGGGGATAGCGGGAGGGGCCTACAATGAGCAGTTCTTC. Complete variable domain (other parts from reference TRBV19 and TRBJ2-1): DGGITQSPKYLFRKEGQNVTLSCEQNLNHDAMYWYRQDPGQGLRLIYYSQIVNDFQKGDIAEGYSVSREKKESFPLTVTSAQKNPTAFYLCASSRGIAGGAYNEQFFGPGTRLTVL.

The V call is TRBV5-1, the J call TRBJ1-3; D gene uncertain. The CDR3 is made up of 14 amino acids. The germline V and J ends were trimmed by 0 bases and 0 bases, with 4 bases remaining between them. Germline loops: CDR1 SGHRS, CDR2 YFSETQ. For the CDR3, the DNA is TGCGCCAGCAGCTTGGCTGTCTCTGGAAACACCATATATTTT. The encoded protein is CASSLAVSGNTIYF. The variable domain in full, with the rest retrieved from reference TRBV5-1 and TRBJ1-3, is KAGVTQTPRYLIKTRGQQVTLSCSPISGHRSVSWYQQTPGQGLQFLFEYFSETQRNKGNFPGRFSGRQFSNSRSEMNVSTLELGDSALYLCASSLAVSGNTIYFGEGSWLTVV.

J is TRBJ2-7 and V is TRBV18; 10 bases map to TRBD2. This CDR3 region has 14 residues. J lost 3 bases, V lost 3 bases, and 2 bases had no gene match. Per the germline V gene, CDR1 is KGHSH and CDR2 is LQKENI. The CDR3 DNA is TGTGCCAGCTCACCTCTAGCGGGAGTCTACGAGCAGTACTTC. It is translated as CASSPLAGVYEQYF.

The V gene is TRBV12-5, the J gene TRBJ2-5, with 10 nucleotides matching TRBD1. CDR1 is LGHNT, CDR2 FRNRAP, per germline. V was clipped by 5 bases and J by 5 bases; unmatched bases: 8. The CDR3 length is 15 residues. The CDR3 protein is CASGKGTGDLETQYF. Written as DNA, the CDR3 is TGTGCTAGTGGTAAAGGGACAGGGGATTTGGAGACCCAGTACTTC.

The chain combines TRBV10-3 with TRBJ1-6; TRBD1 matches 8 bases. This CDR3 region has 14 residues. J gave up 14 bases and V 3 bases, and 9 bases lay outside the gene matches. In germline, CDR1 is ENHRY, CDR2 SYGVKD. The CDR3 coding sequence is TGTGCCATCAGTGATGGACAGGGCTGGCGCACCCTCCACTTT. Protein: CAISDGQGWRTLHF.

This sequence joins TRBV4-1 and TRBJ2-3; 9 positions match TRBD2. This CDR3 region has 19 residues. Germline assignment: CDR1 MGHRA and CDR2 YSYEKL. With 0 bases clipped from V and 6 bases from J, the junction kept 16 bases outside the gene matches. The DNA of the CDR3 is TGCGCCAGCAGCCAAGATGGCCGGGCTAGCGGGGTCTTCGGGGATACGCAGTATTTT. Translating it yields CASSQDGRASGVFGDTQYF.

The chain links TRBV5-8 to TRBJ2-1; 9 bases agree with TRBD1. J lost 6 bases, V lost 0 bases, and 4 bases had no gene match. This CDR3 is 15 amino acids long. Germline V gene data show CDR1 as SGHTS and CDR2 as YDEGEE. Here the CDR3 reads CASSLEGQGGNEQFF. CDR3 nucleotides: TGTGCCAGCAGCTTGGAGGGACAGGGTGGCAATGAGCAGTTCTTC.

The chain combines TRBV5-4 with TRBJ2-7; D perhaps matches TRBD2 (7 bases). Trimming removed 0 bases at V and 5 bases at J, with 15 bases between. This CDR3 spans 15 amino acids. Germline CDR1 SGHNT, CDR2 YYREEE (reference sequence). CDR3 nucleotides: TGTGCCAGCAGCTTGGTGGCGGGGGCCTCTGACGAGCAGTACTTC. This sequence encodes CASSLVAGASDEQYF. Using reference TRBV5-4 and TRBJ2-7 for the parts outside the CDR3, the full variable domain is ETGVTQSPTHLIKTRGQQVTLRCSSQSGHNTVSWYQQALGQGPQFIFQYYREEENGRGNFPPRFSGLQFPNYSSELNVNALELDDSALYLCASSLVAGASDEQYFGPGTRLTVT.

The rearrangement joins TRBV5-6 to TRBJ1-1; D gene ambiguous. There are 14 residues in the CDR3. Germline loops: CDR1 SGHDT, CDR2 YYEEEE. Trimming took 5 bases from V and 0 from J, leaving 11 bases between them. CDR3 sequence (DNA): TGTGCCAGCAGTGTTCCCGGGATGAACACTGAAGCTTTCTTT. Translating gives CASSVPGMNTEAFF.